A single sample is the source of the 22 T cell receptor beta chains below, sequenced in a study of cytomegalovirus exposure and HLA in healthy donors. The study ran its PCR with 60 Vbeta and 13 Jbeta primers. Repertoires were generated with immunoSEQ multiplex PCR, while TCRdb's copy carries only in-frame clones and drops some. The top ten clones hold about 3.5% of a sample with over 80,000 clones, roughly two thirds of them seen once. Specimen: PBMCs. These receptors came from a man aged 35-49 years in good health and CMV-seronegative.

This clone was observed once. The chain combines TRBV5-1 with TRBJ1-1; 7 nucleotides agree with TRBD1. The germline V gene encodes CDR1 SGHRS and CDR2 YFSETQ. CDR3 size: 14 residues. The J segment lost 3 bases and the V segment lost 4 bases, leaving 6 bases of the junction unmatched. The CDR3 nucleotides read TGCGCCAGCAGCCAGGAGGGGGCTGACACTGAAGCTTTCTTT. Its protein product is CASSQEGADTEAFF.

In this sample, this clone turned up a few times. J is TRBJ1-5 and V is TRBV6-5, with D possibly TRBD1 on 5 matching bases. The V end lost 5 bases, the J end lost 6 bases, and 14 bases lay between the germline ends. Looked up from germline, CDR1 is MNHEY and CDR2 is SVGAGI. The CDR3 is 14 amino acids. In DNA, the CDR3 is TGTGCCAGCAGTCCTCAGGGTTTCGGTCAGCCCCAGCATTTT. Translated: CASSPQGFGQPQHF.

This sequence joins TRBV6-1 and TRBJ1-6; D remains unclear. V was shortened by 2 bases and J by 11 bases, with 10 bases between the two germline ends. CDR1 is MNHNS and CDR2 is SASEGT in the germline V gene. The CDR3 runs 13 residues. In DNA, the CDR3 is TGTGCCAGCAGTGAAACTCTGCGGGCACCCCTCCACTTT. Translating gives CASSETLRAPLHF.

This chain joins TRBV4-1 and TRBJ2-7; TRBD1 matches at 10 bases. This CDR3 has 16 amino acids. The junction had 8 bases not matched to a gene; V was cut back by 1 base and J by 5 bases. Germline CDR1 is MGHRA and CDR2 is YSYEKL. CDR3 nucleotide sequence: TGCGCCAGCAGCCAAGGAACGGGACAGGGGCGACACGAGCAGTACTTC. Protein sequence: CASSQGTGQGRHEQYF.

The chain has TRBV4-3 and TRBJ2-1, with D tentatively TRBD1 (5 bases). Germline V CDR1 and CDR2: LGHNA, YSLEER. Trimming took 0 bases from V and 1 from J, leaving 10 bases between them. This CDR3 comprises 16 residues. CDR3 nucleotide sequence: TGCGCCAGCAGCCAAGAGATCGACAGATCCTACAATGAGCAGTTCTTC. This sequence encodes CASSQEIDRSYNEQFF.

The chain's CDR3 is CASSLVLRDRVGEKLFF. In DNA, the CDR3 is TGTGCCAGCAGCTTAGTTTTACGGGACAGGGTTGGAGAAAAACTGTTTTTT. This sequence joins TRBV11-3 and TRBJ1-4; 9 bases fit TRBD1. Germline V gives CDR1 SGHNT, CDR2 YENEEA. The CDR3 length is 17 residues. V lost 1 base, J lost 8 bases, and 11 bases stayed unmatched.

The chain uses TRBV2 and TRBJ2-1; 9 positions agree with TRBD2. This CDR3 spans 15 amino acids. From germline, CDR1 is SNHLY and CDR2 FYNNEI. Trimming removed 3 bases from V and 7 bases from J; junction bases left unmatched: 7. CDR3 amino acids: CASSEAAGGQNEQFF. For the CDR3, the DNA is TGTGCCAGCAGTGAGGCGGCGGGGGGGCAAAATGAGCAGTTCTTC. The whole variable domain, remainder taken from reference TRBV2 and TRBJ2-1, is EPEVTQTPSHQVTQMGQEVILRCVPISNHLYFYWYRQILGQKVEFLVSFYNNEISEKSEIFDDQFSVERPDGSNFTLKIRSTKLEDSAMYFCASSEAAGGQNEQFFGPGTRLTVL.

The chain is built from TRBV27 and TRBJ2-3; the match to TRBD2 covers 13 bases. The V and J ends lost 5 bases and 2 bases, in that order; junction bases with no gene match: 4. CDR1 is MNHEY, CDR2 SMNVEV, per germline (reference sequence). This CDR3 has 16 residues. The CDR3 coding sequence is TGTGCCAGCAGTAGACTAGCGGGGGGCCCCACAGATACGCAGTATTTT. Amino acids: CASSRLAGGPTDTQYF.

The rearrangement joins TRBV5-4 to TRBJ2-6; 9 bases align to TRBD1. The length of the CDR3 is 18 residues. The germline CDR1 and CDR2 sequences are SGHNT and YYREEE (reference sequence). J was trimmed by 0 bases and V by 8 bases; bases with no gene match: 12. This CDR3 is CASVHATGGRSGANVLTF. Here the CDR3 DNA reads TGTGCCAGTGTGCATGCGACAGGGGGTCGCTCTGGGGCCAACGTCCTGACTTTC.

The chain links TRBV13 to TRBJ2-7, with 11 positions matching TRBD1. The CDR3 covers 15 residues. Germline V CDR1 and CDR2: PRHDT, FYEKMQ (reference sequence). The ends lost 5 bases at V and 4 bases at J; junction bases unmatched: 7. CDR3 in DNA: TGTGCCAGCAGCCGGGCAGGACAGGGGGCTTACGAGCAGTACTTC. Its translation: CASSRAGQGAYEQYF.

This clone has at least ten counts. The chain has TRBV6-1 and TRBJ2-1; D perhaps matches TRBD2 (6 bases). The V and J ends lost 4 bases and 9 bases respectively, with 16 bases between them. The CDR3 is 14 amino acids. Germline V lookup: CDR1 MNHNS, CDR2 SASEGT. CDR3 protein: CASSAREGESEQFF. Written as DNA, the CDR3 is TGTGCCAGCAGTGCGCGGGAAGGAGAAAGTGAGCAGTTCTTC.

V is TRBV6-5 and J is TRBJ1-2; the match to TRBD1 covers 10 bases. Germline lookup yields CDR1 MNHEY and CDR2 SVGAGI. The CDR3 sequence is 15 residues long. J was trimmed by 4 bases and V by 5 bases; bases with no gene match: 7. The CDR3: CASSRRDRGAYGYTF. The CDR3 DNA sequence: TGTGCCAGCAGTCGGAGGGACAGGGGAGCCTATGGCTACACCTTC.

This CDR3 is CASSAATEQYF. The DNA of the CDR3 is TGTGCCAGCAGCGCAGCGACCGAGCAGTACTTC. The chain recombines TRBV7-2 with TRBJ2-7; D unresolved. Trimming cost V 5 bases and J 6 bases, with 8 bases left between them. The germline CDR1 and CDR2 sequences are SGHTA and FQGNSA. CDR3 size: 11 residues.

This chain uses TRBV5-4 with TRBJ1-4; TRBD1 is a possible D gene (5 bases). From germline, CDR1 is SGHNT and CDR2 YYREEE (reference sequence). V was trimmed by 0 bases and J by 7 bases, leaving 16 bases between them. The CDR3 contains 16 residues. The CDR3 DNA reads TGTGCCAGCAGCTTGGCCACGGCAGGGAGGAGTGAAAAACTGTTTTTT. Protein product: CASSLATAGRSEKLFF.

The rearrangement joins TRBV6-4 to TRBJ2-1; TRBD2 matches at 11 bases. The CDR3 totals 15 residues. CDR1 and CDR2 from the germline V gene are MRHNA and SNTAGT. Trimming cost V 6 bases and J 3 bases; bases outside gene matches: 4. The CDR3 nucleotides read TGTGCCAGCAGCCACGGACTAGCGGGCTACAATGAGCAGTTCTTC. This codes for CASSHGLAGYNEQFF.

This rearrangement joins TRBV5-4 to TRBJ2-1, with TRBD2 matching over 12 bases. The germline V gene has CDR1 SGHNT and CDR2 YYREEE (reference sequence). V shed 4 bases and J 9 bases; nucleotides not matched to a gene: 8. This CDR3 has 15 residues. Here the CDR3 DNA reads TGTGCCAGCAGCCCGCGGGCTAGCGGGGGGGGTGAGCAGTTCTTC. Translated: CASSPRASGGGEQFF. The variable domain in full, completed from reference TRBV5-4 and TRBJ2-1, reads ETGVTQSPTHLIKTRGQQVTLRCSSQSGHNTVSWYQQALGQGPQFIFQYYREEENGRGNFPPRFSGLQFPNYSSELNVNALELDDSALYLCASSPRASGGGEQFFGPGTRLTVL.

The chain combines TRBV9 with TRBJ2-3, with 7 bases aligning to TRBD2. This CDR3 is 15 amino acids long. The germline gives CDR1 SGDLS, CDR2 YYNGEE. The ends lost 2 bases at V and 4 bases at J; junction bases unmatched: 7. CDR3 nucleotides: TGTGCCAGCAGCGTGGGGGGGTCCACCTCAGATACGCAGTATTTT. Protein product: CASSVGGSTSDTQYF.

The chain recombines TRBV11-1 with TRBJ1-4; no definite D call. Trimming removed 5 bases from V and 0 bases from J, with 10 bases in between. Germline V gene lookup returns CDR1 SGHAT and CDR2 FQDESV (reference sequence). The CDR3 loop spans 15 amino acids. CDR3 sequence (DNA): TGTGCCAGCAGCGAGACCCAGGCAACTAATGAAAAACTGTTTTTT. As protein: CASSETQATNEKLFF.

DNA of the CDR3: TGTGCCAGCAGCTTAGGCCGGGGGGTGGGCTACACCTTC. This codes for CASSLGRGVGYTF. The rearrangement uses TRBV13 and TRBJ1-2, with a possible D match to TRBD1 (5 bases). The CDR3 extends over 13 amino acids. Trimming stripped 0 bases from V and 8 bases from J, with 10 bases between. Germline CDR1 is PRHDT and CDR2 is FYEKMQ (reference sequence).

The chain combines TRBV5-1 with TRBJ2-1; TRBD1 aligns across 9 bases. The junction had 5 bases not matched to a gene; V was cut back by 1 base and J by 3 bases. In germline, CDR1 is SGHRS, CDR2 YFSETQ. The CDR3 is made up of 16 amino acids. The CDR3 reads CASSLSGTGRYNEQFF. The DNA for the CDR3 is TGCGCCAGCAGCTTGTCGGGGACAGGGCGCTACAATGAGCAGTTCTTC.

The chain has TRBV19 and TRBJ2-3; weak D call: TRBD1 (5 bases). This CDR3 spans 14 amino acids. Trimming stripped 2 bases from V and 1 base from J, with 7 bases between. Germline-derived CDR1 and CDR2 are LNHDA and SQIVND (reference sequence). DNA for the CDR3: TGTGCCAGTAGTATATTGACAGGCACAGATACGCAGTATTTT. Translated, it gives CASSILTGTDTQYF.

The V and J genes are TRBV7-2 and TRBJ2-7, with TRBD2 matching over 11 bases. Germline loops: CDR1 SGHTA, CDR2 FQGNSA. CDR3 length equals 14 residues. Germline trimming cut 5 bases from V and 3 bases from J; bases unmatched to any gene: 3. CDR3 region: CASSALAGDYEQYF. The CDR3, as DNA: TGTGCCAGCAGCGCACTAGCGGGAGACTACGAGCAGTACTTC.